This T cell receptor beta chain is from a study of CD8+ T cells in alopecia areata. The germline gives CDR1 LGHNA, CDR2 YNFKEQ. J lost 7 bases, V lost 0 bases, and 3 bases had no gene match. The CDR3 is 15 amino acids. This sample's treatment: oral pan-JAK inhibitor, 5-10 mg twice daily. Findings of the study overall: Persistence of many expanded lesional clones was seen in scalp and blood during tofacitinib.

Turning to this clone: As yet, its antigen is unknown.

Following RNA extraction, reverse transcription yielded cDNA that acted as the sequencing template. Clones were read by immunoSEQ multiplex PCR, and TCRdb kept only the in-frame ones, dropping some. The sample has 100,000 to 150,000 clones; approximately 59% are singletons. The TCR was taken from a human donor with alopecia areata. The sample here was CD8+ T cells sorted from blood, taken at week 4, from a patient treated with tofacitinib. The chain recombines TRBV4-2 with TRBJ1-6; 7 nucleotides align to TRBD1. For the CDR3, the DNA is TGTGCCAGCAGCCAAGATACAGGGGCAAATTCACCCCTCCACTTT. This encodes CASSQDTGANSPLHF.